This TCR beta chain was observed in a study of T cell responses to AZD1222 COVID-19 vaccine. Generated by immunoSEQ multiplex PCR, the TCRdb table keeps only in-frame clones and is missing some. The top ten clones hold 15% to 20% of a sample with some 140,000 clones, 90% of them seen once. The CDR3 contains 16 residues. V gave up 4 bases and J gave up 3 bases; unmatched junction bases: 4. CDR1 SGHNT and CDR2 YENEEA come from the germline V gene. The sequencing used peripheral blood, collected on day 0 of AZD1222 vaccination. The source of this sequence is an adult in good health. The V call is TRBV11-3, the J call TRBJ2-3; 13 nucleotides align to TRBD2. The CDR3 nucleotides read TGTGCCAGCAGCTCGGGACTAGCGGGATCGACAGATACGCAGTATTTT. Its protein product is CASSSGLAGSTDTQYF.